This T cell receptor (beta chain) was documented in a study of blood T cell repertoires in COVID-19. Study details: The study drew acute and convalescent COVID-19 samples from the United States, Italy and Spain. Sources were T cells, B-cell-depleted T cells, or PBMCs; the material itself was cDNA or gDNA.

How the authors handled the data: Counts of nucleated cells, estimated from reference gene primer amplification, were obtained. Sequenced by immunoSEQ multiplex PCR; TCRdb stores in-frame clones only, minus some. The V and J calls and clone size were taken over from that table, and D and trimming were inferred from the DNA. The sample holds some 89,000 clones, roughly 87% seen once. This CDR3 contains 19 residues. The germline V gene has CDR1 SGHKS and CDR2 YYEKEE (reference sequence). V lost 1 base and J lost 3; bases outside the gene matches: 11. The clonotype was recovered from a man aged 45-65 years with acute or convalescent COVID-19. The sequencing sample was made of peripheral blood. The rearrangement links TRBV5-5 to TRBJ2-2, with 11 bases fitting TRBD2. The CDR3 protein is CASSLRVSGLAEYTGELFF. DNA of the CDR3: TGTGCCAGCAGCTTGCGCGTTTCGGGACTAGCGGAATACACCGGGGAGCTGTTTTTT. The variable domain in full, with the rest retrieved from reference TRBV5-5 and TRBJ2-2, is DAGVTQSPTHLIKTRGQQVTLRCSPISGHKSVSWYQQVLGQGPQFIFQYYEKEERGRGNFPDRFSARQFPNYSSELNVNALLLGDSALYLCASSLRVSGLAEYTGELFFGEGSRLTVL.